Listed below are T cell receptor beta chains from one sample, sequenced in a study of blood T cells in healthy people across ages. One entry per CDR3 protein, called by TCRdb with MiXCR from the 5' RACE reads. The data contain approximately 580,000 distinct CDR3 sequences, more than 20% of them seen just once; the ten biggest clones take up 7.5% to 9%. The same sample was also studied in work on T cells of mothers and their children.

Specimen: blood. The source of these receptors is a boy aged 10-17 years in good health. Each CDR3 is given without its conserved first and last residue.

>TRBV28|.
ASSLPGLAGGTRGQF
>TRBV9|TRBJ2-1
ASSVRGGGNERF
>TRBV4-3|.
ASSQDEGLAGTYEQY
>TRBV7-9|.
ASSLSISGPRPYNEQF
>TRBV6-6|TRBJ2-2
AGSYSSGGNTGELF
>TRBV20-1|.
SARDGGRAHNEQF
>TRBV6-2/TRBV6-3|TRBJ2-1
ASRTLASGYNEQF
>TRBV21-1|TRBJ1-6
ASSNGSSNSPLH
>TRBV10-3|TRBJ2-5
AISDSGGKLETQY
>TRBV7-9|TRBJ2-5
ASSLEGAGPQETQY
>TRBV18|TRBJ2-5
ASSPKTQGPLQETQY